Below, 6 T cell receptor beta chains from the same sample are listed, as sequenced in a study of cytomegalovirus exposure and HLA in healthy donors. The PCR employed 60 Vbeta primers together with 13 Jbeta primers. TCRdb's table, derived via immunoSEQ multiplex PCR, lists solely in-frame clones and lacks some. Of some 110,000 clones in the sample, roughly 76% were seen once. Sequenced material: PBMCs. The receptors derive from a woman aged 45-65 years in good health and CMV-seropositive.

This chain joins TRBV30 and TRBJ2-3; 7 positions match TRBD1. Per germline, CDR1 GTSNPN and CDR2 SVGIG (reference sequence). V lost 1 base, J lost 4 bases, and 2 bases stayed unmatched. CDR3 length equals 13 residues. The CDR3 region is CAWSAGGPDTQYF. The CDR3 bases are TGTGCCTGGAGTGCAGGGGGTCCAGATACGCAGTATTTT.

This chain uses TRBV29-1 with TRBJ2-7; D not resolved. CDR3 length equals 12 residues. The germline V gene encodes CDR1 SQVTM and CDR2 ANQGSEA. Trimming stripped 6 bases from V and 0 bases from J, with 9 bases between. In nucleotides, the CDR3 is TGCAGCGTGGCTTCGGGCTCCTACGAGCAGTACTTC. It specifies CSVASGSYEQYF.

V and J are TRBV7-2 and TRBJ1-1, with a tentative D call TRBD1 (5 bases). CDR1 and CDR2 (germline): SGHTA, FQGNSA. CDR3 size: 14 residues. Trimming removed 1 base from V and 1 base from J, with 7 bases in between. The CDR3 nucleotides read TGTGCCAGCAGCTTAGGGGGGGGGAACACTGAAGCTTTCTTT. It is translated as CASSLGGGNTEAFF.

The chain recombines TRBV5-1 with TRBJ2-5, with 12 bases aligning to TRBD2. The CDR3 spans 15 residues. V was clipped by 6 bases and J by 1 base; unmatched bases: 4. The germline CDR1 and CDR2 sequences are SGHRS and YFSETQ. The CDR3: CASNRLAGVQETQYF. DNA for the CDR3: TGCGCCAGCAACCGACTAGCGGGGGTCCAAGAGACCCAGTACTTC.

This chain links TRBV7-9 with TRBJ2-5; 8 nucleotides agree with TRBD1. The CDR3 covers 15 residues. After removal of 1 base from V and 5 bases from J, the junction contained 6 bases not matched to a gene. Germline V gives CDR1 SEHNR, CDR2 FQNEAQ (reference sequence). This CDR3 reads CASSLVGTGGETQYF. CDR3 nucleotide sequence: TGTGCCAGCAGCTTAGTCGGAACAGGGGGTGAGACCCAGTACTTC. The full variable domain, with the rest looked up from reference TRBV7-9 and TRBJ2-5, is DTGVSQNPRHKITKRGQNVTFRCDPISEHNRLYWYRQTLGQGPEFLTYFQNEAQLEKSRLLSDRFSAERPKGSFSTLEIQRTEQGDSAMYLCASSLVGTGGETQYFGPGTRLLVL.

The chain joins TRBV10-3 to TRBJ2-3; 11 bases match TRBD2. Trimming took 5 bases from V and 1 from J; bases not matched to a gene: 2. The CDR3 spans 15 residues. The germline V gene encodes CDR1 ENHRY and CDR2 SYGVKD. The CDR3 region is CAISLTSGGTDTQYF. CDR3 sequence (DNA): TGTGCCATCAGTTTGACTAGCGGGGGCACAGATACGCAGTATTTT.